This TCR beta chain was found in a study of blood T cell repertoires in COVID-19. Study background: From the United States, Italy and Spain came samples of acute and convalescent COVID-19. The cDNA or gDNA used as material had been derived from T cells, B-cell-depleted T cells, or PBMCs.

With 1 base removed from V and 5 bases from J, the gap between germline ends came to 14 bases. The germline V gene encodes CDR1 MDHEN and CDR2 SYDVKM. The CDR3 loop spans 15 amino acids. Original handling: Amplifying reference gene primers gave estimates of nucleated cell counts. Clones were sequenced by immunoSEQ multiplex PCR, and TCRdb holds only the in-frame ones, with some missing. The D gene and trimming were derived from the DNA, and the V and J assignments and clone size from that table. Seen here are approximately 300,000 clones, around nine tenths observed once, and the top ten hold 1%. This clone was observed a handful of times.

Material for sequencing was peripheral blood. The sequence derives from a man aged 50 or older with active or convalescent COVID-19. The chain employs TRBV28 and TRBJ1-2; TRBD1 is a possible D gene (6 bases). CDR3 region: CASSLSIRGSYGYTF. The CDR3 DNA is TGTGCCAGCAGTTTATCTATCAGGGGATCGTATGGCTACACCTTC.